Presented here are 5 T cell receptor beta chains from one specimen sequenced in a study of blood T cell repertoires in COVID-19. This table comes from immunoSEQ multiplex PCR, and its TCRdb copy is limited to in-frame clones, with some not included. The data show approximately 300,000 clones, roughly 82% seen once. The sequencing sample was made of peripheral blood. These receptor sequences come from a woman between 50 and 59 years old with acute or convalescent COVID-19.

This clone came up a few times. The rearrangement links TRBV29-1 to TRBJ2-7; 10 bases are a match to TRBD1. Losses at the gene ends were 4 bases for V and 4 bases for J; bases not matched to a gene: 4. Germline CDR1 reads SQVTM; CDR2 reads ANQGSEA. This CDR3 has 13 residues. The CDR3 DNA follows: TGCAGCGTTGGGGGGACAGGGGTATACGAGCAGTACTTC. As protein: CSVGGTGVYEQYF.

The V gene is TRBV6-5, the J gene TRBJ2-7; TRBD1 aligns across 9 bases. The CDR3 totals 15 residues. V trimming: 11 bases; J trimming: 3 bases; junction bases outside the gene matches: 14. The germline V gene has CDR1 MNHEY and CDR2 SVGAGI. In nucleotides, the CDR3 is TGTGCCGGTCGAGAGGGGACAGGGCTTGGCTACGAGCAGTACTTC. Translating gives CAGREGTGLGYEQYF.

The chain employs TRBV28 and TRBJ1-2; 10 bases are shared with TRBD1. Losses at the gene ends were 5 bases for V and 5 bases for J; bases not matched to a gene: 5. The CDR3 is 14 amino acids. Germline V lookup: CDR1 MDHEN, CDR2 SYDVKM. The CDR3 reads CASSPPGQGYGYTF. The DNA of the CDR3 is TGTGCCAGCAGTCCTCCGGGACAGGGGTATGGCTACACCTTC.

The chain carries TRBV19 and TRBJ1-4; no reliable D call. CDR3 size: 13 residues. Per the germline V gene, CDR1 is LNHDA and CDR2 is SQIVND (reference sequence). CDR3 loop: CAVARATNEKLFF. CDR3 nucleotides: TGTGCTGTAGCTCGGGCAACTAATGAAAAACTGTTTTTT.

The chain couples TRBV9 to TRBJ1-5; D is unresolved. Germline CDR1 reads SGDLS; CDR2 reads YYNGEE. Trimming left V 4 bases short and J 5 bases short, with 10 bases between. The CDR3 extends over 13 amino acids. The CDR3 coding sequence is TGTGCCAGCAGCCGGGGTGTCGATCAGCCCCAGCATTTT. This codes for CASSRGVDQPQHF.